One and the same sample provided the 11 T cell receptor beta chains below, sequenced in a study of blood T cell repertoires in COVID-19. Clones were sequenced by immunoSEQ multiplex PCR, and TCRdb holds only the in-frame ones, with some missing. The sample includes under 50,000 clones, 85% to 95% of them seen just once. The sequenced sample was peripheral blood. The receptors were gathered from a man aged 55 to 69 with COVID-19, enrolled during active disease.

The J gene is TRBJ1-4, the V gene TRBV27; 12 nucleotides line up with TRBD1. With 6 bases clipped from V and 8 bases from J, the junction kept 4 bases outside the gene matches. From germline, CDR1 is MNHEY and CDR2 SMNVEV (reference sequence). There are 14 residues in the CDR3. CDR3 residues: CASSPGQGAEKLFF. CDR3 nucleotide sequence: TGTGCCAGCAGCCCGGGACAGGGGGCAGAAAAACTGTTTTTT.

The V call is TRBV24-1, the J call TRBJ1-2; D ambiguous. V gave up 7 bases and J gave up 1 base, with 9 bases separating them. CDR3 length: 13 amino acids. In germline, CDR1 is KGHDR, CDR2 SFDVKD. The CDR3 DNA sequence: TGTGCCACCAGCGAGTCCCATAACTATGGCTACACCTTC. The encoded protein is CATSESHNYGYTF.

The V gene is TRBV27, the J gene TRBJ2-7, with TRBD2 matching over 7 bases. Per the germline V gene, CDR1 is MNHEY and CDR2 is SMNVEV (reference sequence). Losses at the gene ends were 3 bases for V and 2 bases for J; bases not matched to a gene: 4. This CDR3 has 14 residues. The CDR3 DNA reads as TGTGCCAGCAGTTTGGTTAGCGGGCCCTACGAGCAGTACTTC. Translated, it gives CASSLVSGPYEQYF.

J is TRBJ1-2 and V is TRBV12-3 or TRBV12-4; TRBD1 might be the D (5 bases). This CDR3 has 12 amino acids. The V gene lost 7 bases and the J gene lost 7 bases, with 13 bases spanning the gap. CDR3 sequence reads: CASTPGRGGYTF. CDR3 bases: TGTGCCAGCACCCCGGGGAGGGGTGGCTACACCTTC.

The rearrangement uses TRBV2 and TRBJ2-1, with 8 positions matching TRBD2. The CDR3 has 15 residues. Germline CDR1 SNHLY, CDR2 FYNNEI. J was trimmed by 2 bases and V by 6 bases; bases with no gene match: 6. Here the CDR3 reads CASRELAGTYNEQFF. CDR3 bases: TGTGCCAGCAGGGAATTAGCGGGAACCTACAATGAGCAGTTCTTC.

The J gene is TRBJ2-2, the V gene TRBV4-2; 7 nucleotides line up with TRBD1. V lost 4 bases, J lost 2 bases, and 4 bases stayed unmatched. Germline values: CDR1 LGHNA, CDR2 YNFKEQ. The CDR3 is 15 amino acids. This CDR3 reads CASSPRDSNTGELFF. CDR3 DNA sequence: TGTGCCAGCAGCCCCCGGGACAGCAACACCGGGGAGCTGTTTTTT.

V and J are TRBV7-2 and TRBJ1-5; unclear D gene. Trimming took off 4 bases at V and 6 bases at J, with 10 bases between the two ends. The CDR3 has 13 residues. Germline CDR1 reads SGHTA; CDR2 reads FQGNSA. The CDR3 here is CASSSPFGQPQHF. The CDR3, as DNA: TGTGCCAGCAGCTCCCCTTTCGGTCAGCCCCAGCATTTT.

The chain combines TRBV5-1 with TRBJ2-1; 7 nucleotides align to TRBD2. Trimming at V came to 3 bases and at J to 0 bases, leaving 6 bases not matched to a gene. CDR1 is SGHRS, CDR2 YFSETQ, per germline. This CDR3 has 16 residues. DNA for the CDR3: TGCGCCAGCAGCTGGAGGACGGGAGGCTCCTACAATGAGCAGTTCTTC. Amino acid sequence: CASSWRTGGSYNEQFF.

V is TRBV6-5 and J is TRBJ2-7, with TRBD1 matching 9 bases. Unmatched junction bases numbered 7, after V lost 5 bases and J lost 5 bases. This CDR3 is built from 14 residues. Germline V gives CDR1 MNHEY, CDR2 SVGAGI. The CDR3 region is CASSPWDRDHEQYF. The CDR3 DNA is TGTGCCAGCAGTCCGTGGGACAGGGACCACGAGCAGTACTTC.

The rearrangement uses TRBV2 and TRBJ1-6; 9 nucleotides line up with TRBD1. CDR1 and CDR2 from the germline V gene are SNHLY and FYNNEI. Trimming removed 6 bases from V and 5 bases from J; junction bases left unmatched: 2. The CDR3 runs to 14 residues. CDR3 DNA sequence: TGTGCCAGCAGCGGACAGGGGAATAATTCACCCCTCCACTTT. Protein: CASSGQGNNSPLHF.

This sequence joins TRBV30 and TRBJ2-3; the D gene is possibly TRBD2 (6 bases). V was pared by 3 bases and J by 4 bases, with 11 bases between. Germline CDR1 GTSNPN, CDR2 SVGIG (reference sequence). The CDR3 consists of 13 residues. The CDR3 spells CAWSPEGPDTQYF. CDR3 nucleotides: TGTGCCTGGAGCCCGGAGGGGCCAGATACGCAGTATTTT.